The 10 T cell receptor beta chains reported below all come from one sample, sequenced in a study of blood T cell repertoires in COVID-19. Assay used: immunoSEQ multiplex PCR; TCRdb lists only in-frame clones, some missing. The sample has roughly 100,000 clones, about 80% seen once. The sample comprised peripheral blood. The receptors were gathered from a woman over 75 with active or convalescent COVID-19.

This chain uses TRBV12-3 or TRBV12-4 with TRBJ1-1; D is possibly TRBD1 (5 bases). The CDR3 contains 13 residues. Trimming pared 5 bases from V and 5 bases from J, leaving 12 bases between. Written as DNA, the CDR3 is TGTGCCAGCAGTCTGCCGCAGGGAACTGAAGCTTTCTTT. Residues: CASSLPQGTEAFF.

A note on this clone: Other DNA sequences in this sample translate to the same CDR3. The V gene is TRBV27, the J gene TRBJ1-2; 7 bases match TRBD1. The V and J ends lost 6 bases and 2 bases, in that order; junction bases with no gene match: 3. This CDR3 comprises 13 residues. Per the germline V gene, CDR1 is MNHEY and CDR2 is SMNVEV (reference sequence). The CDR3 spells CASSLQGNYGYTF. CDR3 nucleotides: TGTGCCAGCAGCTTACAGGGGAACTATGGCTACACCTTC.

The CDR3 nucleotides read TGTGCCAGCAGAGTCAGGGGGAACACTGAAGCTTTCTTT. It codes for CASRVRGNTEAFF. This chain uses TRBV7-2 with TRBJ1-1, with D perhaps TRBD1 (6 bases). Trimming took off 6 bases at V and 1 base at J, with 9 bases between the two ends. The CDR3 length is 13 residues. CDR1 is SGHTA, CDR2 FQGNSA, per germline. The full variable domain, its missing parts supplied by reference TRBV7-2 and TRBJ1-1, is GAGVSQSPSNKVTEKGKDVELRCDPISGHTALYWYRQSLGQGLEFLIYFQGNSAPDKSGLPSDRFSAERTGGSVSTLTIQRTQQEDSAVYLCASRVRGNTEAFFGQGTRLTVV.

The chain has TRBV6-5 and TRBJ1-5, with D tentatively TRBD1 (5 bases). Germline loops: CDR1 MNHEY, CDR2 SVGAGI. V dropped 4 bases and J dropped 3 bases, with 7 bases sitting between them. The CDR3 spans 13 residues. This CDR3 reads CASSFRANQPQHF. CDR3 sequence (DNA): TGTGCCAGCAGTTTCAGGGCCAATCAGCCCCAGCATTTT.

V is TRBV24-1 and J is TRBJ1-5; D is unresolved. Germline assignment: CDR1 KGHDR and CDR2 SFDVKD. The CDR3 is 12 residues long. With 6 bases removed from V and 4 bases from J, the gap between germline ends came to 6 bases. CDR3 amino acids: CATSNGNQPQHF. The CDR3 DNA follows: TGTGCCACCAGTAACGGTAATCAGCCCCAGCATTTT.

The rearrangement joins TRBV7-2 to TRBJ1-2, with 8 bases fitting TRBD1. The CDR3 runs to 12 residues. J was trimmed by 8 bases and V by 9 bases; bases with no gene match: 8. Germline lookup yields CDR1 SGHTA and CDR2 FQGNSA. The DNA for the CDR3 is TGTGCCAGTGGACAGGGTTCGGGCGGCTACACCTTC. Protein sequence: CASGQGSGGYTF.

The V gene is TRBV12-3 or TRBV12-4, the J gene TRBJ2-1, with D perhaps matching TRBD2 (5 bases). The CDR3 is 12 residues long. Trimming took 3 bases from V and 9 from J, leaving 9 bases between them. The CDR3 nucleotides are TGTGCCAGCAGTTTCGGGGTGAGTGAGCAGTTCTTC. Its protein is CASSFGVSEQFF.

This chain links TRBV7-9 with TRBJ1-2, with 11 bases aligning to TRBD1. The CDR3 has 16 amino acids. V shed 5 bases and J 5 bases; nucleotides not matched to a gene: 10. In germline, CDR1 is SEHNR, CDR2 FQNEAQ (reference sequence). The CDR3 loop reads CASSQGQGGPFYGYTF. The CDR3, as DNA: TGTGCCAGCAGCCAGGGACAGGGGGGCCCATTTTATGGCTACACCTTC.

The chain uses TRBV19 and TRBJ1-2; D call uncertain. The CDR3 is made up of 14 amino acids. The germline V gene has CDR1 LNHDA and CDR2 SQIVND (reference sequence). The V end lost 2 bases, the J end lost 6 bases, and 13 bases lay between the germline ends. CDR3: CASSIRGGSDGYTF. CDR3 DNA: TGTGCCAGTAGTATACGGGGTGGGAGTGATGGCTACACCTTC.

The V call is TRBV5-1, the J call TRBJ1-2; the D gene is possibly TRBD1 (5 bases). Trimming pared 0 bases from V and 4 bases from J, leaving 19 bases between. The CDR3 extends over 17 amino acids. Germline CDR1 is SGHRS and CDR2 is YFSETQ. The CDR3 DNA follows: TGCGCCAGCAGCTTGGAGGCCGGGGGAGATATTATCTATGGCTACACCTTC. Protein product: CASSLEAGGDIIYGYTF.